One sample yielded the 5 T cell receptor beta chains listed below, sequenced in a study of shared clonotypes between healthy human individuals. Produced via immunoSEQ multiplex PCR; TCRdb's table is partial and in-frame only. In the table there are approximately 100,000 clones, about 72% of which are singletons. Sequenced material: memory CD8+ T cells sorted from blood. Subset noted: CD45RO+ cells pooled with CCR7-negative TemRA cells. These receptors originate from a woman aged 25 to 39 in good health.

In regard to this clone: Within the sample, other DNA sequences also encode this same CDR3. The chain employs TRBV5-5 and TRBJ1-5; D perhaps matches TRBD1 (5 bases). The CDR3 totals 15 residues. Germline values: CDR1 SGHKS, CDR2 YYEKEE (reference sequence). Trimming took 4 bases from V and 2 from J, leaving 13 bases between them. The CDR3 protein is CASSLWGEGNQPQHF. The CDR3 DNA sequence: TGTGCCAGCAGCCTTTGGGGGGAGGGCAATCAGCCCCAGCATTTT. Variable domain in full (rest from reference TRBV5-5 and TRBJ1-5): DAGVTQSPTHLIKTRGQQVTLRCSPISGHKSVSWYQQVLGQGPQFIFQYYEKEERGRGNFPDRFSARQFPNYSSELNVNALLLGDSALYLCASSLWGEGNQPQHFGDGTRLSIL.

This chain uses TRBV5-6 with TRBJ2-7, with D perhaps matching TRBD1 or TRBD2 (6 bases each). V was shortened by 1 base and J by 5 bases, with 13 bases between the two germline ends. This CDR3 comprises 14 residues. The germline CDR1 and CDR2 sequences are SGHDT and YYEEEE. CDR3 nucleotides: TGTGCCAGCAGCTTGAGGGGGGCGCGCGACGAGCAGTACTTC. Translation: CASSLRGARDEQYF.

This chain uses TRBV19 with TRBJ1-2; D is ambiguous. The V gene's germline CDR1 is LNHDA and CDR2 SQIVND (reference sequence). This CDR3 is 12 amino acids long. V was cut by 6 bases and J by 7 bases, with 12 bases left in between. CDR3 region: CASSRGKGGYTF. CDR3 sequence (DNA): TGTGCCAGTAGCCGTGGTAAGGGTGGCTACACCTTC.

V is TRBV28 and J is TRBJ2-2; 7 bases agree with TRBD1. V shed 5 bases, J shed 3 bases, and the junction held 0 bases outside the gene matches. From germline, CDR1 is MDHEN and CDR2 SYDVKM. CDR3 size: 13 residues. The CDR3 DNA reads TGTGCCAGCAGTACAGGGGACACCGGGGAGCTGTTTTTT. Its translation: CASSTGDTGELFF.

This clone showed up just once. The rearrangement links TRBV2 to TRBJ2-5, with D possibly being TRBD2 (5 bases). The germline gives CDR1 SNHLY, CDR2 FYNNEI. The CDR3 runs 11 residues. V was cut by 7 bases and J by 11 bases, with 14 bases left in between. CDR3 sequence reads: CASKYNGEQYF. Here the CDR3 DNA reads TGTGCCAGCAAATATAACGGGGAGCAGTACTTC.